The entry below describes one T cell receptor (beta chain). Its matching antigen is unknown. The sample originates from a study of OX40 agonist ivuxolimab in advanced cancers. General study results and limits: In general, CD8+ T cells held more expanded clones than CD4+ did, on average. CD4+ and CD8+ blood T cells expanded clonally by week 6 at 0.1 to 3.0 mg/kg.

TCRdb's table, derived via immunoSEQ multiplex PCR, lists solely in-frame clones and lacks some. The data contain approximately 110,000 clones, roughly 92% of them singletons. V lost 3 bases, J lost 7 bases, and 9 bases lay in between. The CDR3 covers 13 residues. Germline loops: CDR1 WNHNN, CDR2 SYGVQD (reference sequence). The rearrangement joins TRBV10-1 to TRBJ2-2; TRBD1 might be the D (6 bases). The sequencing used CD4+ or CD8+ T cells sorted from blood, collected in a trial of the OX40 agonist ivuxolimab. The receptor comes from an adult with an advanced solid tumor such as melanoma, head and neck, liver or kidney cancer. Written as DNA, the CDR3 is TGCGCCAGCAGTGACAGGGGTGACGGGGAGCTGTTTTTT. Amino acids: CASSDRGDGELFF.